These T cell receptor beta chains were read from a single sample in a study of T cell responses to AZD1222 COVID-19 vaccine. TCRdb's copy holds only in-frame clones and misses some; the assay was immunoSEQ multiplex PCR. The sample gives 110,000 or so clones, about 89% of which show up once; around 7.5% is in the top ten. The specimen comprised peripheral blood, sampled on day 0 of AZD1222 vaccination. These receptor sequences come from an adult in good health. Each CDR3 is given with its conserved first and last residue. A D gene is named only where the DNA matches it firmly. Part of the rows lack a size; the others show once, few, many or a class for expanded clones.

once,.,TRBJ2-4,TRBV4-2,CASSQVRGNIQYF,TGTGCCAGCAGCCAAGTCCGGGGAAACATTCAGTACTTC
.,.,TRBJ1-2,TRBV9,CASTNRWGGNYGYTF,TGTGCCAGCACGAACCGTTGGGGAGGCAACTATGGCTACACCTTC
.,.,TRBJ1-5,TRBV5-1,CASSLDWEQPQHF,TGCGCCAGCAGCTTGGATTGGGAACAGCCCCAGCATTTT
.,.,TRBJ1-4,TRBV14,CASSLARSGGNEKLFF,TGTGCCAGCAGCTTAGCCCGATCCGGCGGCAATGAAAAACTGTTTTTT
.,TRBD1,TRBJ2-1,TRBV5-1,CASSFLGTGGWNEQFF,TGCGCCAGCAGCTTTCTAGGGACAGGGGGCTGGAATGAGCAGTTCTTC
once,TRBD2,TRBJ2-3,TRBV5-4,CASSLVGAGGARDTQYF,TGTGCCAGCAGCTTGGTTGGAGCGGGAGGGGCTAGAGATACGCAGTATTTT
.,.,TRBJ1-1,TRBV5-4,CASSLLVAGNEAFF,TGTGCCAGCAGCTTGTTGGTGGCAGGGAACGAAGCTTTCTTT
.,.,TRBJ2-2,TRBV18,CASSLGGTGELFF,TGTGCCAGCTCCCTCGGGGGCACCGGGGAGCTGTTTTTT
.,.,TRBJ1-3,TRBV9,CASSRSGNTIYF,TGTGCCAGCAGTCGATCTGGAAACACCATATATTTT
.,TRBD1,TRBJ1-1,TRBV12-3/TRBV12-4,CASSEGQGFEAFF,TGTGCCAGCAGCGAAGGACAGGGTTTTGAAGCTTTCTTT
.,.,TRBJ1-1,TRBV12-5,CASGLAVANTEAFF,TGTGCTAGTGGTTTGGCCGTCGCTAACACTGAAGCTTTCTTT
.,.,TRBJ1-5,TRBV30,CAWSQGLYQPQHF,TGTGCCTGGAGTCAAGGACTGTATCAGCCCCAGCATTTT
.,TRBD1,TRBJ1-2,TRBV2,CASSVDRGYGYTF,TGTGCCAGCAGTGTTGACAGGGGTTATGGCTACACCTTC
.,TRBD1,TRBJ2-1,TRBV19,CASSKQGSYNEQFF,TGTGCCAGTAGTAAACAGGGGTCCTACAATGAGCAGTTCTTC
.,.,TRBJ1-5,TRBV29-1,CSVEVGSRSNQPQHF,TGCAGCGTTGAGGTGGGTTCGAGGAGCAATCAGCCCCAGCATTTT
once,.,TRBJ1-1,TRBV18,CASSHTRGVTEAFF,TGTGCCAGCTCACACACGAGGGGGGTCACTGAAGCTTTCTTT
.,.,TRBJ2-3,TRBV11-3,CASSLDGNTDTQYF,TGTGCCAGCAGCTTAGACGGAAACACAGATACGCAGTATTTT
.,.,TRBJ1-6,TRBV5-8,CASSLVWGRMDSPLHF,TGTGCCAGCAGCTTGGTATGGGGCAGGATGGATTCACCCCTCCACTTT
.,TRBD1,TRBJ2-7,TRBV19,CASSIGGDRTYEQYF,TGTGCCAGTAGTATAGGTGGGGACAGAACCTACGAGCAGTACTTC
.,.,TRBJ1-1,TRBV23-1,CASSLGVTEAFF,TGCGCCAGCAGCCTCGGGGTAACAGAGGCTTTCTTT
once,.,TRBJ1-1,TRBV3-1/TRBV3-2,CASSPTGDRTEAFF,TGTGCCAGCAGCCCGACGGGGGATCGCACTGAAGCTTTCTTT
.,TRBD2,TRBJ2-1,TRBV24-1,CATSITSGGGRSNEQFF,TGTGCCACCAGTATAACTAGCGGGGGGGGCCGCTCCAATGAGCAGTTCTTC
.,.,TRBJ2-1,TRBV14,CASSRAGIGEQFF,TGTGCCAGCAGTCGAGCAGGGATTGGGGAGCAGTTCTTC
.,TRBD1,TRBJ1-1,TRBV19,CASNRGQLLDTEAFF,TGTGCCAGTAACAGGGGGCAATTGTTGGACACTGAAGCTTTCTTT
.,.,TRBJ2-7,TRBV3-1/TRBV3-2,CASSRTDSYEQYF,TGTGCCAGCAGCCGGACAGACTCCTACGAGCAGTACTTC
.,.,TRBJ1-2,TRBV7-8,CASSPTGSVGYTF,TGTGCCAGCAGCCCTACAGGATCGGTTGGCTACACCTTC
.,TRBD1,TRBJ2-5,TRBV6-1,CASSDDRGQTQYF,TGTGCCAGCAGTGACGACAGGGGACAGACCCAGTACTTC
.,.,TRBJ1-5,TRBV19,CASGPGAGQPQHF,TGTGCCAGTGGGCCCGGGGCCGGTCAGCCCCAGCATTTT
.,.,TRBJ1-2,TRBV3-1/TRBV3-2,CASSRPEGGSVYGYTF,TGTGCCAGCAGCCGACCCGAGGGGGGGTCTGTCTATGGCTACACCTTC
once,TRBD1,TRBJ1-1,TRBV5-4,CASSLPGTGNAEAFF,TGTGCCAGCAGCCTTCCCGGGACAGGGAACGCTGAAGCTTTCTTT